These T cell receptor beta chains were read from a single sample in a study of blood T cell repertoires in COVID-19. Assay used: immunoSEQ multiplex PCR; TCRdb lists only in-frame clones, some missing. The data hold 150,000 or so clones, with around 80% observed a single time. The specimen was peripheral blood. The receptors derive from a human donor with acute or convalescent COVID-19. The donor label of this sample is uncertain. The CDR3 runs from the conserved cysteine through the conserved F or W. D genes are given only for firm matches. Where a row states a size, it is once, few, many or the class of an expanded clone; other rows omit it.

CDR3	DNA	D	V	size	J
CASSQMKVLGGQKETQYF	TGTGCCAGCAGCCAAATGAAGGTATTGGGGGGACAGAAAGAGACCCAGTACTTC	-	TRBV27	-	TRBJ2-5
CASSLRQKSSTDTQYF	TGCGCCAGCAGCTTAAGACAGAAGTCTAGCACAGATACGCAGTATTTT	-	TRBV5-1	-	TRBJ2-3
CASSQEMGQNIRYTF	TGCGCCAGCAGCCAAGAAATGGGACAGAATATTCGCTACACCTTC	TRBD1	TRBV4-3	-	TRBJ1-2
CASSRERTGPYEQYF	TGTGCCAGCAGCCGCGAGCGGACCGGACCCTACGAGCAGTACTTC	-	TRBV7-9	-	TRBJ2-7
CASSLSSAGPDTQYF	TGCGCCAGCAGCTTGTCTAGCGCTGGGCCAGATACGCAGTATTTT	-	TRBV5-1	-	TRBJ2-3
CARSLRRERETQYF	TGTGCCAGAAGCTTGCGGAGGGAAAGAGAGACCCAGTACTTC	-	TRBV5-3	-	TRBJ2-5
CASSLALGGRMNTEAFF	TGCGCCAGCAGCTTGGCTCTGGGGGGAAGAATGAACACTGAAGCTTTCTTT	-	TRBV5-1	few	TRBJ1-1
CASSKGEGQGYGANVLTF	TGTGCCAGCAGCAAAGGAGAGGGACAGGGTTACGGGGCCAACGTCCTGACTTTC	-	TRBV21-1	-	TRBJ2-6
CASSLGGPGDTQYF	TGTGCCAGCAGTTTAGGGGGACCCGGCGATACGCAGTATTTT	-	TRBV6-5	-	TRBJ2-3
CASSPLAGGISTDTQYF	TGCGCCAGCAGCCCTCTAGCGGGGGGGATAAGCACAGATACGCAGTATTTT	TRBD2	TRBV5-1	-	TRBJ2-3
CASISRDSTSGQTEAFF	TGTGCCAGCATTTCCCGGGACTCAACCTCGGGACAGACTGAAGCTTTCTTT	-	TRBV21-1	-	TRBJ1-1
CASSYFSQPQHF	TGTGCCAGCAGTTACTTCTCTCAGCCCCAGCATTTT	-	TRBV6-2/TRBV6-3	-	TRBJ1-5
CATGGGLTEAFF	TGTGCCACCGGCGGGGGACTCACTGAAGCTTTCTTT	-	TRBV2	-	TRBJ1-1
CASSLGQGGELFF	TGTGCCAGCAGCTTGGGGCAGGGGGGGGAGCTGTTTTTT	-	TRBV5-4	-	TRBJ2-2
CASSLVGLAENEQFF	TGTGCCAGCAGCTTGGTGGGACTAGCAGAAAATGAGCAGTTCTTC	TRBD2	TRBV5-4	-	TRBJ2-1
CASSPERGRQGGTFF	TGTGCCAGCTCACCAGAAAGAGGCCGACAGGGTGGAACTTTCTTT	TRBD1	TRBV18	-	TRBJ1-1
CASSLELGAETQYF	TGTGCCAGCAGCTTGGAACTGGGGGCCGAGACCCAGTACTTC	-	TRBV5-4	-	TRBJ2-5
CASSQIVPSGANVLTF	TGTGCCAGCAGCCAAATAGTGCCCTCTGGGGCCAACGTCCTGACTTTC	-	TRBV7-3	-	TRBJ2-6